The next 32 T cell receptor beta chains were all read from a single sample in a study of identifying expanded T cells in peripheral blood. The data were produced by immunoSEQ multiplex PCR, yet TCRdb's version contains in-frame clones alone and is incomplete. In the table there are under 130,000 clones, 80% to 90% of which are singletons. Sequenced sample: blood. The receptor source for this set is a person aged 18 to 70 in good health.

The gene calls are TRBV10-3 and TRBJ1-3; a possible D gene is TRBD1 (5 bases). With 10 bases removed from V and 6 bases from J, the gap between germline ends came to 13 bases. Germline V lookup: CDR1 ENHRY, CDR2 SYGVKD. This CDR3 comprises 12 residues. The CDR3 region has the DNA TGTGCCACCCTTGGGACGGCAAACACCATATATTTT. It specifies CATLGTANTIYF.

The CDR3 sequence: CASRGTGANYGYTF. CDR3 DNA: TGTGCCAGCAGGGGGACAGGGGCTAACTATGGCTACACCTTC. The gene calls are TRBV27 and TRBJ1-2; 10 bases match TRBD1. Germline V gene data show CDR1 as MNHEY and CDR2 as SMNVEV (reference sequence). The J segment lost 0 bases and the V segment lost 6 bases, leaving 1 base of the junction unmatched. The CDR3 has 14 residues.

V gene TRBV7-9 combines with J gene TRBJ1-5; unclear D gene. From germline, CDR1 is SEHNR and CDR2 FQNEAQ (reference sequence). This CDR3 has 13 amino acids. The V end lost 5 bases, the J end lost 3 bases, and 8 bases lay between the germline ends. Written as DNA, the CDR3 is TGTGCCAGCAGCCCCGACGACAATCAGCCCCAGCATTTT. Translating it yields CASSPDDNQPQHF. The full variable domain, rest sourced from reference TRBV7-9 and TRBJ1-5, is DTGVSQNPRHKITKRGQNVTFRCDPISEHNRLYWYRQTLGQGPEFLTYFQNEAQLEKSRLLSDRFSAERPKGSFSTLEIQRTEQGDSAMYLCASSPDDNQPQHFGDGTRLSIL.

The chain combines TRBV29-1 with TRBJ2-2; D unresolved. CDR3 length equals 13 residues. V was cut by 6 bases and J by 0 bases, with 8 bases left in between. The germline CDR1 and CDR2 sequences are SQVTM and ANQGSEA. The CDR3 loop is CSVANTNTGELFF. The CDR3, as DNA: TGCAGCGTGGCGAATACGAACACCGGGGAGCTGTTTTTT.

J is TRBJ2-6 and V is TRBV5-4, with D uncertain. The CDR3 totals 15 residues. The V and J ends lost 3 bases and 0 bases respectively, with 7 bases between them. From germline, CDR1 is SGHNT and CDR2 YYREEE (reference sequence). The CDR3 sequence is CASSYDISGANVLTF. CDR3 nucleotides: TGTGCCAGCAGCTATGACATCTCTGGGGCCAACGTCCTGACTTTC.

V and J are TRBV18 and TRBJ1-2, with unresolved D. Trimming removed 2 bases at V and 7 bases at J, with 17 bases between. Germline CDR1 and CDR2: KGHSH and LQKENI. The CDR3 totals 15 residues. CDR3 in amino acids: CASSPVSEGAGGYTF. Here the CDR3 DNA reads TGTGCCAGCTCACCAGTTTCAGAGGGCGCAGGTGGCTACACCTTC. Together with reference TRBV18 and TRBJ1-2, the CDR3 gives the full variable domain: NAGVMQNPRHLVRRRGQEARLRCSPMKGHSHVYWYRQLPEEGLKFMVYLQKENIIDESGMPKERFSAEFPKEGPSILRIQQVVRGDSAAYFCASSPVSEGAGGYTFGSGTRLTVV.

The CDR3 DNA follows: TGTGCCAGCAGCTTAGGAGAATACAATGAGCAGTTCTTC. It encodes CASSLGEYNEQFF. This chain connects TRBV7-9 to TRBJ2-1; D unresolved. Trimming pared 1 base from V and 4 bases from J, leaving 5 bases between. This CDR3 contains 13 residues. Germline loops: CDR1 SEHNR, CDR2 FQNEAQ (reference sequence).

This clone has just one count. The J gene is TRBJ1-4, the V gene TRBV2; the D is unclear. There are 15 residues in the CDR3. Germline-derived CDR1 and CDR2 are SNHLY and FYNNEI. The ends were cut back, 3 bases at V and 3 bases at J, with 11 bases in the middle. The CDR3 DNA reads as TGTGCCAGCAGTGACTCGGTTAGGGCTAATGAAAAACTGTTTTTT. Encoded protein: CASSDSVRANEKLFF.

This chain joins TRBV27 and TRBJ2-4; D possibly corresponds to TRBD2 (5 bases). The CDR3 totals 16 residues. Germline V gives CDR1 MNHEY, CDR2 SMNVEV (reference sequence). V lost 6 bases and J 9 bases, leaving 24 bases between the germline ends. The CDR3 protein is CASSRSSGNYRGIQYF. CDR3 in DNA: TGTGCCAGCAGCCGCAGTTCCGGGAATTATCGGGGCATTCAGTACTTC.

The V call is TRBV7-8, the J call TRBJ2-5, with TRBD2 matching 10 bases. V lost 3 bases to trimming and J lost 0 bases; unmatched junction nucleotides: 1. This CDR3 has 15 residues. Germline V CDR1 and CDR2: SGHVS, FQNEAQ. The CDR3 spells CASSLTSGYQETQYF. CDR3 sequence (DNA): TGTGCCAGCAGCTTGACTAGCGGGTACCAAGAGACCCAGTACTTC.

The gene calls are TRBV7-6 and TRBJ2-7, with D possibly being TRBD1 (6 bases). Trimming took 5 bases from V and 3 from J, leaving 23 bases between them. Germline V gene lookup returns CDR1 SGHVS and CDR2 FNYEAQ. The CDR3 covers 17 residues. The CDR3: CASSPELMDSGGYEQYF. In nucleotides, the CDR3 is TGTGCCAGCAGCCCAGAACTTATGGACAGTGGGGGCTACGAGCAGTACTTC.

This chain links TRBV19 with TRBJ1-5; possible D gene TRBD1, 5 bases. The CDR3 runs to 15 residues. Germline CDR1 is LNHDA and CDR2 is SQIVND (reference sequence). V gave up 4 bases and J gave up 4 bases, with 14 bases separating them. CDR3 bases: TGTGCCAGTAGTACTAGACAGTGGGGTAATCAGCCCCAGCATTTT. Amino acid sequence: CASSTRQWGNQPQHF.

The chain recombines TRBV4-3 with TRBJ1-2; 10 positions match TRBD1. J gave up 2 bases and V 0 bases, and 6 bases lay outside the gene matches. From germline, CDR1 is LGHNA and CDR2 YSLEER. This CDR3 spans 17 amino acids. The CDR3 here is CASSQEVDRGSNYGYTF. CDR3 sequence (DNA): TGCGCCAGCAGCCAAGAGGTGGACAGGGGGAGCAACTATGGCTACACCTTC.

About this clone: The junction departs from germline at one end; a sequencing error may be responsible. The chain is built from TRBV7-2 and TRBJ1-2; 10 bases agree with TRBD1. In germline, CDR1 is SGHTA, CDR2 FQGNSA. The CDR3 loop spans 14 amino acids. CDR3 in DNA: TGTGCCAGCAGCTCCAACCGGGACAGGGGTCGTCAGGCCTTC. Protein product: CASSSNRDRGRQAF.

This chain uses TRBV5-1 with TRBJ2-5, with D perhaps matching TRBD1 (6 bases). V gave up 0 bases and J gave up 2 bases, with 8 bases separating them. This CDR3 region has 14 residues. Germline assignment: CDR1 SGHRS and CDR2 YFSETQ. The CDR3 is CASSLGQGQETQYF. The CDR3 bases are TGCGCCAGCAGCTTGGGGCAGGGGCAAGAGACCCAGTACTTC.

The chain combines TRBV7-9 with TRBJ1-4, with TRBD1 matching over 8 bases. V lost 7 bases, J lost 3 bases, and 7 bases stayed unmatched. CDR1 and CDR2 (germline): SEHNR, FQNEAQ (reference sequence). This CDR3 is 15 amino acids long. The CDR3 spells CASTGTGRANEKLFF. The CDR3 DNA reads as TGTGCCAGCACCGGGACAGGCCGAGCTAATGAAAAACTGTTTTTT.

The chain carries TRBV4-2 and TRBJ1-2, with D tentatively TRBD1 (6 bases). Looked up from germline, CDR1 is LGHNA and CDR2 is YNFKEQ. V lost 1 base and J lost 2, with 17 bases in between. The CDR3 extends over 17 amino acids. For the CDR3, the DNA is TGTGCCAGCAGCCAAGCATCCGGTCCGGGGGCAAACTATGGCTACACCTTC. Its protein is CASSQASGPGANYGYTF.

The V gene is TRBV30, the J gene TRBJ2-1; the D gene could be TRBD1 or TRBD2 (5 bases each). Trimming removed 7 bases from V and 3 bases from J, with 19 bases in between. Germline CDR1 and CDR2: GTSNPN and SVGIG (reference sequence). The CDR3 spans 15 residues. The CDR3 loop reads CAYKTGTSNYNEQFF. The CDR3 nucleotides are TGTGCCTACAAGACCGGGACCTCAAACTACAATGAGCAGTTCTTC.

This rearrangement joins TRBV10-3 to TRBJ1-1; D may be TRBD1 (5 bases). V shed 6 bases and J shed 5 bases, with 19 bases lying between them. This CDR3 has 15 residues. Germline V gene data show CDR1 as ENHRY and CDR2 as SYGVKD. In DNA form, the CDR3 reads TGTGCCATCAGCGCTGAACCGGGGGGAGGAACTGAAGCTTTCTTT. This codes for CAISAEPGGGTEAFF.

The V call is TRBV9, the J call TRBJ2-4, with 9 bases matching TRBD1. The trim removed 7 bases at V and 7 bases at J, leaving 6 bases unmatched. The V gene's germline CDR1 is SGDLS and CDR2 YYNGEE. CDR3 length: 13 residues. The chain's CDR3 is CASAETGGNIQYF. The CDR3 bases are TGTGCCAGCGCCGAGACAGGGGGGAACATTCAGTACTTC.

V is TRBV28 and J is TRBJ1-4; D gene uncertain. Trimming pared 4 bases from V and 0 bases from J, leaving 6 bases between. From germline, CDR1 is MDHEN and CDR2 SYDVKM. This CDR3 comprises 14 residues. This chain's CDR3 is CASSWTATNEKLFF. In nucleotides, the CDR3 is TGTGCCAGCAGTTGGACTGCAACTAATGAAAAACTGTTTTTT.

The chain couples TRBV6-1 to TRBJ2-7, with a tentative D call TRBD1 (5 bases). CDR1 MNHNS and CDR2 SASEGT come from the germline V gene. The V gene lost 2 bases and the J gene lost 0 bases, with 14 bases spanning the gap. The CDR3 contains 16 residues. The CDR3 sequence is CASSELGDLSSYEQYF. DNA for the CDR3: TGTGCCAGCAGTGAATTAGGGGATCTAAGCTCCTACGAGCAGTACTTC.

This rearrangement joins TRBV25-1 to TRBJ2-1; no firm D call. V was shortened by 4 bases and J by 4 bases, with 14 bases between the two germline ends. The CDR3 covers 15 residues. CDR1 and CDR2 (germline): MGHDK, SYGVNS. CDR3 in amino acids: CASSVGTGPYNEQFF. The DNA of the CDR3 is TGTGCCAGCAGTGTTGGCACGGGCCCTTACAATGAGCAGTTCTTC. Full variable domain (remainder filled in from reference TRBV25-1 and TRBJ2-1): EADIYQTPRYLVIGTGKKITLECSQTMGHDKMYWYQQDPGMELHLIHYSYGVNSTEKGDLSSESTVSRIRTEHFPLTLESARPSHTSQYLCASSVGTGPYNEQFFGPGTRLTVL.

The chain is built from TRBV5-6 and TRBJ1-1; TRBD1 is a possible D gene (6 bases). The germline CDR1 and CDR2 sequences are SGHDT and YYEEEE. V lost 5 bases, J lost 6 bases, and 14 bases lay in between. The CDR3 loop spans 13 amino acids. This CDR3 reads CASRREGGAEAFF. CDR3 DNA sequence: TGTGCCAGCAGGCGTGAGGGGGGCGCTGAAGCTTTCTTT.

V usage is TRBV5-4 and J usage is TRBJ1-2; D not certain. The V gene's germline CDR1 is SGHNT and CDR2 YYREEE (reference sequence). CDR3 length equals 18 residues. Trimming removed 2 bases at V and 3 bases at J, with 23 bases between. The DNA for the CDR3 is TGTGCCAGCAGCTTAGGGTCCTTAGAATCCGGGAACTACTATGGCTACACCTTC. Protein product: CASSLGSLESGNYYGYTF.

The chain uses TRBV4-3 and TRBJ1-1, with a weak D call TRBD1 (6 bases). The germline V gene encodes CDR1 LGHNA and CDR2 YSLEER. Trimming pared 0 bases from V and 11 bases from J, leaving 13 bases between. CDR3 length: 13 amino acids. The CDR3 spells CASSQDTAGDAFF. The CDR3 DNA sequence: TGCGCCAGCAGCCAAGATACGGCAGGGGATGCTTTCTTT.

The gene calls are TRBV7-9 and TRBJ1-1; D is unclear. Germline-derived CDR1 and CDR2 are SEHNR and FQNEAQ (reference sequence). The CDR3 is 13 amino acids. V dropped 3 bases and J dropped 1 base, with 6 bases sitting between them. The CDR3 DNA sequence: TGTGCCAGCAGCTTCAGTGGGAACACTGAAGCTTTCTTT. Its protein is CASSFSGNTEAFF.

The CDR3 loop is CASSLASGGTYEQYF. CDR3 coding DNA: TGTGCCAGCAGCTTAGCCAGCGGAGGGACCTACGAGCAGTACTTC. This rearrangement joins TRBV7-2 to TRBJ2-7, with a weak D call TRBD2 (6 bases). The CDR3 has 15 amino acids. Trimming removed 0 bases at V and 2 bases at J, with 11 bases between. Germline loops: CDR1 SGHTA, CDR2 FQGNSA.

The CDR3: CASSWTSAPDSIYGYTF. CDR3 nucleotide sequence: TGTGCCAGCAGCTGGACAAGTGCCCCGGACAGTATCTATGGCTACACCTTC. This sequence joins TRBV7-2 and TRBJ1-2; possible D gene TRBD1, 6 bases. The germline CDR1 and CDR2 sequences are SGHTA and FQGNSA. The V end was cut by 4 bases, the J end by 4 bases, with 22 bases between. This CDR3 has 17 amino acids.

J is TRBJ1-2 and V is TRBV19; 7 nucleotides agree with TRBD1. CDR3 length equals 17 residues. V was pared by 3 bases and J by 1 base, with 11 bases of the junction left unmatched. Looked up from germline, CDR1 is LNHDA and CDR2 is SQIVND (reference sequence). CDR3 nucleotides: TGTGCCAGTAGTATTTGGGGACAGACTACTTATAACTATGGCTACACCTTC. As protein: CASSIWGQTTYNYGYTF. Full variable domain (rest looked up from reference TRBV19 and TRBJ1-2): DGGITQSPKYLFRKEGQNVTLSCEQNLNHDAMYWYRQDPGQGLRLIYYSQIVNDFQKGDIAEGYSVSREKKESFPLTVTSAQKNPTAFYLCASSIWGQTTYNYGYTFGSGTRLTVV.

This clone was seen more than once but under ten times. The chain is built from TRBV7-2 and TRBJ2-3; 8 bases agree with TRBD2. Germline loops: CDR1 SGHTA, CDR2 FQGNSA. Losses at the gene ends were 1 base for V and 2 bases for J; bases not matched to a gene: 14. The CDR3 is 19 amino acids. DNA of the CDR3: TGTGCCAGCAGCTTAGGGTCGGTGGGATTAGCGGGATACACAGATACGCAGTATTTT. Translated: CASSLGSVGLAGYTDTQYF.

The table lists this clone with a count of one. The chain carries TRBV11-2 and TRBJ2-3, with D unclear. CDR1 and CDR2 from the germline V gene are SGHAT and FQNNGV. Deletions cut 3 bases from V and 0 bases from J, with 7 bases between. The CDR3 runs 14 residues. The CDR3 region has the DNA TGTGCCAGCAGCTTCAGGTTGAGCACAGATACGCAGTATTTT. It encodes CASSFRLSTDTQYF.